The T cell receptor (beta chain) described here comes from a study of cytomegalovirus exposure and HLA in healthy donors. The length of the CDR3 is 13 residues. Germline assignment: CDR1 SGDLS and CDR2 YYNGEE. The ends lost 5 bases at V and 3 bases at J; junction bases unmatched: 0. At the time of sampling, donors were nominally healthy, though unrecorded immune exposures were likely. The study ran its PCR with 60 Vbeta and 13 Jbeta primers. Generated by immunoSEQ multiplex PCR, the TCRdb table keeps only in-frame clones and is missing some. This table holds under 200,000 clones, almost 80% found once. Findings of the study overall: Most of the TCR beta V segments (in an earlier analysis) were productive either about 87% or about 30% of the time. The study recorded over 150 TCR beta chains that were cytomegalovirus-associated.

Comments on this clone: What it recognizes is unknown.

Material for sequencing was PBMCs. The chain couples TRBV9 to TRBJ2-3; 10 nucleotides match TRBD2. This clonotype was obtained from a man over 45 in good health and CMV-seropositive. This chain's CDR3 is CASSSGGTDTQYF. In DNA form, the CDR3 reads TGTGCCAGCAGTAGCGGGGGGACAGATACGCAGTATTTT.